A single sample is the source of the 28 T cell receptor beta chains below, sequenced in a study of OX40 agonist ivuxolimab in advanced cancers. The repertoire was sequenced with immunoSEQ multiplex PCR; TCRdb's copy has only in-frame clones and lacks some. Of approximately 99,000 clones listed, more than 85% are singletons. This sample comprised CD4+ or CD8+ T cells sorted from blood, obtained in a trial of the OX40 agonist ivuxolimab. These receptors came from an adult with an advanced solid tumor such as melanoma, head and neck, liver or kidney cancer.

This clone was detected only once. In DNA, the CDR3 is TGTGCCAGCAGCTACCGACTAGCAGACACCGGGGAGCTGTTTTTT. Translating it yields CASSYRLADTGELFF. The chain is built from TRBV11-3 and TRBJ2-2, with 7 bases fitting TRBD2. This CDR3 is built from 15 residues. The V gene end was trimmed by 4 bases and the J gene end by 3 bases; junction bases not matched to a gene: 5. Germline CDR1 SGHNT, CDR2 YENEEA.

The chain combines TRBV5-1 with TRBJ2-1; D is undetermined. Germline V gene lookup returns CDR1 SGHRS and CDR2 YFSETQ. The CDR3 is 16 amino acids. V shed 0 bases and J shed 8 bases, with 18 bases lying between them. CDR3 sequence: CASSLVMPPNPHEQFF. As DNA, the CDR3 is TGCGCCAGCAGCTTGGTGATGCCACCCAACCCTCATGAGCAGTTCTTC.

This chain connects TRBV19 to TRBJ1-1; D is uncertain. Germline assignment: CDR1 LNHDA and CDR2 SQIVND (reference sequence). The CDR3 loop spans 14 amino acids. V lost 3 bases to trimming and J lost 4 bases, with 12 bases between them. The CDR3 region is CASSMVDGPTEAFF. The CDR3 DNA reads as TGTGCCAGTAGTATGGTCGACGGACCCACTGAAGCTTTCTTT.

This chain uses TRBV5-6 with TRBJ2-1; possibly TRBD1 for D (6 bases). CDR1 is SGHDT and CDR2 is YYEEEE in the germline V gene. The CDR3 is 15 amino acids. The ends were cut back, 5 bases at V and 5 bases at J, with 17 bases in the middle. The CDR3 region has the DNA TGTGCCAGCAGTCCACGACCTACAGGGAACAATGAGCAGTTCTTC. Encoded protein: CASSPRPTGNNEQFF.

The chain recombines TRBV5-6 with TRBJ1-4; D remains unclear. The V end was cut by 1 base, the J end by 5 bases, with 9 bases between. Looked up from germline, CDR1 is SGHDT and CDR2 is YYEEEE. CDR3 length: 14 amino acids. The CDR3 spells CASSLLEQNEKLFF. CDR3 nucleotides: TGTGCCAGCAGCTTGTTGGAGCAGAATGAAAAACTGTTTTTT.

The genes are TRBV19 and TRBJ2-7, with unresolved D. The CDR3 covers 14 residues. Trimming pared 4 bases from V and 3 bases from J, leaving 13 bases between. The germline gives CDR1 LNHDA, CDR2 SQIVND (reference sequence). The CDR3 DNA reads as TGTGCCAGTAGTACTACCCTTCCTAGCTACGAGCAGTACTTC. Protein product: CASSTTLPSYEQYF.

The chain joins TRBV6-1 to TRBJ1-5; D is ambiguous. Germline assignment: CDR1 MNHNS and CDR2 SASEGT. V lost 8 bases and J 6 bases, leaving 11 bases between the germline ends. The CDR3 length is 12 residues. The CDR3 loop reads CASVSGRQPQHF. For the CDR3, the DNA is TGTGCCAGCGTCTCGGGTCGTCAGCCCCAGCATTTT.

The chain has TRBV2 and TRBJ2-5; TRBD1 agrees at 10 bases. The CDR3 contains 14 residues. Germline V gene lookup returns CDR1 SNHLY and CDR2 FYNNEI. The V segment lost 6 bases and the J segment 6 bases; nucleotides outside the gene matches: 7. CDR3 DNA sequence: TGTGCCAGCAGCCCCGACAGGGGGCGGAAGACCCAGTACTTC. Residues: CASSPDRGRKTQYF. Full variable domain (outside the CDR3, taken from reference TRBV2 and TRBJ2-5): EPEVTQTPSHQVTQMGQEVILRCVPISNHLYFYWYRQILGQKVEFLVSFYNNEISEKSEIFDDQFSVERPDGSNFTLKIRSTKLEDSAMYFCASSPDRGRKTQYFGPGTRLLVL.

CDR3 region: CASSPNGGPNAQETQYF. DNA for the CDR3: TGTGCCAGCAGCCCCAACGGGGGGCCTAATGCACAAGAGACCCAGTACTTC. This chain links TRBV7-3 with TRBJ2-5, with a possible D match to TRBD2 (7 bases). CDR1 and CDR2 from the germline V gene are SGHTA and FQGTGA. The CDR3 spans 17 residues. V was shortened by 5 bases and J by 2 bases, with 21 bases between the two germline ends.

This chain connects TRBV9 to TRBJ2-2; TRBD2 matches at 9 bases. This CDR3 spans 16 amino acids. Trimming removed 6 bases from V and 0 bases from J; junction bases left unmatched: 6. Germline lookup yields CDR1 SGDLS and CDR2 YYNGEE. The CDR3 sequence: CASTEGLATNTGELFF. CDR3 DNA: TGTGCCAGCACCGAAGGACTAGCGACGAACACCGGGGAGCTGTTTTTT.

The V call is TRBV19, the J call TRBJ2-1, with 9 nucleotides matching TRBD2. The CDR3 length is 20 residues. Germline loops: CDR1 LNHDA, CDR2 SQIVND (reference sequence). J lost 1 base, V lost 0 bases, and 13 bases had no gene match. CDR3 coding DNA: TGTGCCAGTAGTATAGATCGGGGTAGCGGGAGCAAACTGTCCTACAATGAGCAGTTCTTC. Translation: CASSIDRGSGSKLSYNEQFF.

The rearrangement uses TRBV7-9 and TRBJ2-7; 7 positions agree with TRBD2. The CDR3 covers 14 residues. Germline values: CDR1 SEHNR, CDR2 FQNEAQ (reference sequence). V shed 3 bases and J 6 bases; nucleotides not matched to a gene: 8. The CDR3 DNA reads as TGTGCCAGCAGCTTGGGAGCGGGACGGTCCGAGCAGTACTTC. This sequence encodes CASSLGAGRSEQYF.

The chain links TRBV30 to TRBJ2-7, with TRBD1 identical over 8 bases. Germline CDR1 is GTSNPN and CDR2 is SVGIG (reference sequence). V shed 6 bases, J shed 5 bases, and the junction held 3 bases outside the gene matches. CDR3 length: 11 residues. The CDR3 DNA reads TGTGCCTGCAGGGACAGGAACGAGCAGTACTTC. The encoded protein is CACRDRNEQYF.

The CDR3 loop is CASSKRQGNTEAFF. The CDR3 coding sequence is TGTGCCAGTAGTAAACGACAGGGGAACACTGAAGCTTTCTTT. The genes are TRBV19 and TRBJ1-1, with 7 nucleotides matching TRBD1. The CDR3 spans 14 residues. Looked up from germline, CDR1 is LNHDA and CDR2 is SQIVND (reference sequence). V trimming: 4 bases; J trimming: 1 base; junction bases outside the gene matches: 3.

The chain uses TRBV18 and TRBJ2-3; possibly TRBD1 or TRBD2 for D (5 bases each). This CDR3 comprises 16 residues. From germline, CDR1 is KGHSH and CDR2 LQKENI. Trimming removed 0 bases from V and 3 bases from J, with 13 bases in between. CDR3 DNA: TGTGCCAGCTCACCACCCAGCCAGGGACGGACAGATACGCAGTATTTT. Translating it yields CASSPPSQGRTDTQYF. Supplemented by reference TRBV18 and TRBJ2-3, the full variable domain reads NAGVMQNPRHLVRRRGQEARLRCSPMKGHSHVYWYRQLPEEGLKFMVYLQKENIIDESGMPKERFSAEFPKEGPSILRIQQVVRGDSAAYFCASSPPSQGRTDTQYFGPGTRLTVL.

This rearrangement joins TRBV7-3 to TRBJ1-6, with unresolved D. Trimming shortened V by 2 bases and J by 8 bases, and 10 bases separated the two germline ends. The CDR3 contains 14 residues. CDR1 and CDR2 (germline): SGHTA, FQGTGA. CDR3 in DNA: TGTGCCAGCAGCTTATTGACTGAAGATTCACCCCTCCACTTT. Protein: CASSLLTEDSPLHF.

V and J are TRBV6-5 and TRBJ2-5; D not resolved. The CDR3 has 14 amino acids. In germline, CDR1 is MNHEY, CDR2 SVGAGI. Trimming removed 4 bases from V and 7 bases from J, with 16 bases in between. The CDR3 is CASSSRMVPGTQYF. The CDR3, as DNA: TGTGCCAGCAGTTCCCGAATGGTTCCGGGGACCCAGTACTTC.

The chain links TRBV6-6 to TRBJ1-4; 8 bases match TRBD1. V lost 5 bases to trimming and J lost 4 bases; unmatched junction nucleotides: 9. Germline V gene data show CDR1 as MNHNY and CDR2 as SVGAGI (reference sequence). This CDR3 has 16 amino acids. CDR3 amino acids: CASSRRQGASNEKLFF. CDR3 coding DNA: TGTGCCAGCAGTCGCCGCCAGGGGGCAAGTAATGAAAAACTGTTTTTT.

The V call is TRBV5-6, the J call TRBJ1-1; tentatively, D is TRBD1 (5 bases). V lost 4 bases and J lost 1, with 8 bases in between. Germline CDR1 SGHDT, CDR2 YYEEEE. The CDR3 consists of 13 residues. CDR3 sequence reads: CASSNTGNTEAFF. CDR3 nucleotide sequence: TGTGCCAGCAGCAATACAGGGAACACTGAAGCTTTCTTT.

The chain is built from TRBV27 and TRBJ1-5; a possible D gene is TRBD1 (5 bases). In germline, CDR1 is MNHEY, CDR2 SMNVEV (reference sequence). The CDR3 extends over 21 amino acids. V was clipped by 1 base and J by 0 bases, with 25 bases between them. CDR3 sequence reads: CASSLFLGGFLSRHSNQPQHF. The CDR3 region has the DNA TGTGCCAGCAGTTTATTTCTGGGGGGATTCCTCTCCAGGCATAGCAATCAGCCCCAGCATTTT.

The chain employs TRBV6-1 and TRBJ2-6, with D perhaps TRBD1 or TRBD2 (6 bases each). The germline V gene encodes CDR1 MNHNS and CDR2 SASEGT. V lost 4 bases and J lost 0, with 16 bases in between. The CDR3 runs 18 residues. CDR3 amino acids: CASSGRAGEFSGANVLTF. CDR3 in DNA: TGTGCCAGCAGTGGGAGGGCAGGGGAGTTCTCTGGGGCCAACGTCCTGACTTTC.

This clone has a handful of counts. The chain carries TRBV5-1 and TRBJ1-1; D gene unclear. This CDR3 is built from 13 residues. The germline gives CDR1 SGHRS, CDR2 YFSETQ. Between the trimmed V and J ends, which lost 0 bases and 1 base, there was a span of 4 bases. The CDR3 sequence: CASSLEGNTEAFF. Written as DNA, the CDR3 is TGCGCCAGCAGCTTGGAAGGGAACACTGAAGCTTTCTTT.

V usage is TRBV7-3 and J usage is TRBJ2-1, with D possibly being TRBD2 (6 bases). Germline loops: CDR1 SGHTA, CDR2 FQGTGA. Deletions cut 4 bases from V and 7 bases from J, with 11 bases between. The CDR3 has 13 residues. The CDR3 here is CASSSGTPNEQFF. In DNA, the CDR3 is TGTGCCAGCAGCTCCGGGACTCCTAATGAGCAGTTCTTC.

This clone appeared a few times. CDR3 bases: TGTGCCAGTAGTGACCGTCTCACCGGGGAGCTGTTTTTT. Its translation: CASSDRLTGELFF. This chain uses TRBV19 with TRBJ2-2; D unresolved. V shed 5 bases and J shed 4 bases, with 8 bases lying between them. Germline V gene sequence: CDR1 LNHDA, CDR2 SQIVND (reference sequence). The CDR3 has 13 amino acids.

The rearrangement joins TRBV19 to TRBJ2-7; 8 positions agree with TRBD1. The V and J ends lost 5 bases and 4 bases, in that order; junction bases with no gene match: 10. Germline CDR1 and CDR2: LNHDA and SQIVND (reference sequence). The CDR3 is made up of 15 amino acids. The CDR3: CASSFSGQGGYEQYF. The CDR3 DNA reads as TGTGCCAGTAGTTTCTCAGGACAGGGTGGATACGAGCAGTACTTC.

The V and J genes are TRBV7-3 and TRBJ1-1; D possibly corresponds to TRBD1 (5 bases). This CDR3 has 13 amino acids. V was shortened by 1 base and J by 8 bases, with 11 bases between the two germline ends. The germline CDR1 and CDR2 sequences are SGHTA and FQGTGA. The CDR3 DNA is TGTGCCAGCAGCTTAAAAAGGGGCAACGAAGCTTTCTTT. Protein product: CASSLKRGNEAFF. Variable domain in full (rest from reference TRBV7-3 and TRBJ1-1): GAGVSQTPSNKVTEKGKYVELRCDPISGHTALYWYRQSLGQGPEFLIYFQGTGAADDSGLPNDRFFAVRPEGSVSTLKIQRTERGDSAVYLCASSLKRGNEAFFGQGTRLTVV.

This chain links TRBV20-1 with TRBJ1-2; D gene ambiguous. Per the germline V gene, CDR1 is DFQATT and CDR2 is SNEGSKA (reference sequence). Trimming cost V 3 bases and J 8 bases, with 7 bases left between them. CDR3 length: 10 amino acids. The CDR3 bases are TGCAGTGCTAGCGACGGGGGCTACACCTTC. This sequence encodes CSASDGGYTF.

The chain uses TRBV30 and TRBJ1-1, with D perhaps matching TRBD1 (5 bases). The CDR3 length is 17 residues. Trimming removed 0 bases from V and 1 base from J, with 18 bases in between. Germline assignment: CDR1 GTSNPN and CDR2 SVGIG (reference sequence). The CDR3, as DNA: TGTGCCTGGAGTGTCTGGGGGACGGGGTTTAAGAACACTGAAGCTTTCTTT. Protein product: CAWSVWGTGFKNTEAFF.